This TCR beta chain was captured in a study of shared clonotypes between healthy human individuals. Assay used: immunoSEQ multiplex PCR; TCRdb lists only in-frame clones, some missing. The profile shows 2 million to 2.5 million clones, about 92% of them singletons. Partitioning of CD4+ cells yielded a CD45RA+ naive subset and a CD45RA-negative memory subset. Germline V gene data show CDR1 as SNHLY and CDR2 as FYNNEI. V lost 4 bases and J lost 0; bases outside the gene matches: 9. The CDR3 has 17 residues. This chain uses TRBV2 with TRBJ1-2; 9 bases fit TRBD1. This sequence was found in a man younger than 35 in good health. Some clones in this sample may be carry-over from other donors' samples. The sequenced material came from naive CD4+ T cells from PBMCs. Subset described: CD45RA+ positively selected. CDR3 sequence: CASSGGGQGIANYGYTF. DNA of the CDR3: TGTGCCAGCAGTGGAGGGGGACAGGGAATCGCTAACTATGGCTACACCTTC.